This TCR beta chain comes out of a study of human T cells and chemical hapten exposure. Regarding the study as a whole: Patch test score tracked positively with PT1 expanded TCR counts.

The table lists this clonotype with many counts. What it binds is unknown. Time point indicated: patch test 2, 6 weeks after DPC sensitization. Treatment here: therapeutic diphenylcyclopropenone sensitization with weekly scalp DPC. Germline values: CDR1 SQVTM, CDR2 ANQGSEA. This CDR3 spans 15 amino acids. Trimming at V came to 7 bases and at J to 5 bases, leaving 14 bases not matched to a gene. TCRdb reprocessed the RACE reads with MiXCR, giving one entry per CDR3 protein. The profile shows more than 90,000 distinct CDR3 sequences, around 10% of them singletons. This receptor was obtained from a woman aged 40 to 50 with alopecia areata. Some clones in this sample may be carry-over from other donors' samples. Sequenced material: whole blood, taken in connection with sensitization to the hapten diphenylcyclopropenone (DPC). The chain links TRBV29-1 to TRBJ1-2; 9 positions match TRBD1. The CDR3 region is CSAIPTGGRMYGYTF. The CDR3 DNA sequence: TGCAGCGCCATCCCAACAGGGGGCAGGATGTATGGCTACACCTTC.